A single sample gave rise to the 28 T cell receptor beta chains below, sequenced in a study of blood T cell repertoires in COVID-19. Sequencing used immunoSEQ multiplex PCR; TCRdb keeps in-frame clones, though not all of them. The data contain roughly 440,000 clones, 70% to 90% of them singletons. Sequenced input: peripheral blood. Receptors originate from a woman aged 50 to 65 with COVID-19, enrolled during active disease.

DNA for the CDR3: TGTGCCAGCAGTGAAGCGCTCCAGGTCCTCACAGATACGCAGTATTTT. Translated: CASSEALQVLTDTQYF. The chain is built from TRBV6-1 and TRBJ2-3; no definite D call. From germline, CDR1 is MNHNS and CDR2 SASEGT. This CDR3 is built from 16 residues. V was pared by 0 bases and J by 2 bases, with 12 bases between.

V usage is TRBV3-1 (or the pseudogene TRBV3-2) and J usage is TRBJ1-6; a weak D match, TRBD1 (6 bases). V gave up 3 bases and J gave up 9 bases, with 12 bases separating them. CDR1 and CDR2 from the germline V gene are LGHDT and YNNKEL (reference sequence). The CDR3 is made up of 14 amino acids. CDR3 nucleotide sequence: TGTGCCAGCAGCCAGCGGGAGGGGGGTTCACCCCTCCACTTT. It is translated as CASSQREGGSPLHF.

In its sample, this clone was seen a few times. J is TRBJ1-6 and V is TRBV5-1; 9 bases are a match to TRBD1. The CDR3 is 15 residues long. V gave up 0 bases and J gave up 9 bases; unmatched junction bases: 4. The germline V gene encodes CDR1 SGHRS and CDR2 YFSETQ. Written as DNA, the CDR3 is TGCGCCAGCAGCTTGGGCGGGACAGGGAGTTCACCCCTCCACTTT. Translation: CASSLGGTGSSPLHF.

The rearrangement uses TRBV6-2 or TRBV6-3 and TRBJ2-1; 11 nucleotides match TRBD2. Germline assignment: CDR1 MNHEY and CDR2 SVGEGT. The CDR3 sequence is 15 residues long. With V trimmed by 6 bases and J by 4 bases, 5 bases remained unmatched. The CDR3 here is CASSALAGGYNEQFF. The CDR3 coding sequence is TGTGCCAGCAGCGCCCTAGCGGGGGGATACAATGAGCAGTTCTTC.

The V call is TRBV28, the J call TRBJ1-1; D unclear. The CDR3 has 11 amino acids. Trimming left V 7 bases short and J 4 bases short, with 7 bases between. Germline-derived CDR1 and CDR2 are MDHEN and SYDVKM. The CDR3 bases are TGTGCCAGCACCACACGCACTGAAGCTTTCTTT. Its translation: CASTTRTEAFF.

This clone was counted once. The rearrangement joins TRBV10-3 to TRBJ1-4; 9 nucleotides align to TRBD1. Germline CDR1 ENHRY, CDR2 SYGVKD. There are 16 residues in the CDR3. The V and J ends lost 10 bases and 7 bases, in that order; junction bases with no gene match: 16. The CDR3 DNA sequence: TGTGCCACGATGCCGGGACAGGGCTCATTTCGTGAAAAACTGTTTTTT. Its translation: CATMPGQGSFREKLFF.

The rearrangement links TRBV30 to TRBJ1-2; TRBD1 agrees at 9 bases. With V trimmed by 8 bases and J by 1 base, 5 bases remained unmatched. This CDR3 comprises 13 residues. CDR1 and CDR2 from the germline V gene are GTSNPN and SVGIG (reference sequence). CDR3 amino acids: CARRQGVNYGYTF. The DNA for the CDR3 is TGTGCCCGCCGACAGGGGGTTAACTATGGCTACACCTTC.

The count of this clone is one. The V gene is TRBV5-1, the J gene TRBJ1-1; the match to TRBD1 covers 9 bases. After removal of 0 bases from V and 3 bases from J, the junction contained 3 bases not matched to a gene. The CDR3 contains 15 residues. The germline gives CDR1 SGHRS, CDR2 YFSETQ. The CDR3 reads CASSLGDRVDTEAFF. The CDR3 DNA is TGCGCCAGCAGCTTGGGGGACAGGGTCGACACTGAAGCTTTCTTT.

The chain has TRBV10-3 and TRBJ1-3; D ambiguous. Germline values: CDR1 ENHRY, CDR2 SYGVKD. CDR3 length equals 13 residues. The V and J ends lost 3 bases and 4 bases respectively, with 7 bases between them. This CDR3 reads CAISEISGNTIYF. As DNA, the CDR3 is TGTGCCATCAGTGAAATTTCGGGAAACACCATATATTTT.

With regard to this clone: The identical CDR3 is also encoded by other nucleotide sequences in the sample. The gene calls are TRBV20-1 and TRBJ1-2; D not certain. V was shortened by 3 bases and J by 7 bases, with 12 bases between the two germline ends. Per germline, CDR1 DFQATT and CDR2 SNEGSKA (reference sequence). The CDR3 extends over 12 amino acids. Written as DNA, the CDR3 is TGCAGTGCTAGTCCCGGGGTTGGTGGCTACACCTTC. Amino acid sequence: CSASPGVGGYTF.

The CDR3 loop is CASSLAEGTEAFF. For the CDR3, the DNA is TGTGCCAGCAGCTTAGCGGAGGGGACTGAAGCTTTCTTT. The chain couples TRBV7-8 to TRBJ1-1; possible D gene TRBD1, 5 bases. The CDR3 is 13 residues long. Per the germline V gene, CDR1 is SGHVS and CDR2 is FQNEAQ. V was trimmed by 0 bases and J by 5 bases, leaving 7 bases between them.

CDR3 protein: CAWRTRGQDEKLFF. DNA of the CDR3: TGTGCCTGGAGAACCAGGGGGCAGGATGAAAAACTGTTTTTT. The rearrangement uses TRBV30 and TRBJ1-4; TRBD1 aligns across 8 bases. Germline CDR1 GTSNPN, CDR2 SVGIG (reference sequence). Trimming removed 3 bases from V and 6 bases from J; junction bases left unmatched: 6. There are 14 residues in the CDR3.

The rearrangement uses TRBV28 and TRBJ1-4; D might be TRBD1 (6 bases). The CDR3 totals 14 residues. V lost 6 bases, J lost 7 bases, and 15 bases lay in between. Germline lookup yields CDR1 MDHEN and CDR2 SYDVKM. CDR3 region: CASRDTGLGEKLFF. The DNA of the CDR3 is TGTGCCAGCAGGGACACAGGGCTTGGTGAAAAACTGTTTTTT.

The V gene is TRBV5-1, the J gene TRBJ2-2, with 8 bases identical to TRBD1. Germline lookup yields CDR1 SGHRS and CDR2 YFSETQ. The CDR3 contains 14 residues. V gave up 4 bases and J gave up 6 bases; unmatched junction bases: 5. CDR3 protein: CASSARTGSGELFF. In DNA, the CDR3 is TGCGCCAGCAGCGCCCGGACAGGGTCCGGGGAGCTGTTTTTT.

V usage is TRBV30 and J usage is TRBJ1-4; D might be TRBD1 (5 bases). Trimming shortened V by 3 bases and J by 8 bases, and 16 bases separated the two germline ends. The CDR3 is 14 residues long. Germline assignment: CDR1 GTSNPN and CDR2 SVGIG (reference sequence). The CDR3 sequence is CAWSAGGYGEKLFF. CDR3 nucleotides: TGTGCCTGGAGCGCCGGGGGGTATGGAGAAAAACTGTTTTTT.

The CDR3 reads CASSPTLSSYNEQFF. The CDR3 coding sequence is TGTGCCAGCAGCCCGACACTGAGCTCCTACAATGAGCAGTTCTTC. The chain employs TRBV6-5 and TRBJ2-1, with D unclear. V was pared by 6 bases and J by 0 bases, with 12 bases between. Germline lookup yields CDR1 MNHEY and CDR2 SVGAGI. This CDR3 region has 15 residues.

This chain joins TRBV4-2 and TRBJ2-5; D is perhaps TRBD1 (5 bases). Germline V gene data show CDR1 as LGHNA and CDR2 as YNFKEQ. Trimming took off 0 bases at V and 6 bases at J, with 14 bases between the two ends. This CDR3 contains 15 residues. The CDR3 DNA reads as TGTGCCAGCAGCCAAGAACCGTGGGGCGGCCAGACCCAGTACTTC. This gives the protein CASSQEPWGGQTQYF.

CDR3 DNA: TGTGCCAGCAGCTTAGGGGGGCTCGAAAACATTCAGTACTTC. It codes for CASSLGGLENIQYF. The V call is TRBV7-9, the J call TRBJ2-4; D possibly corresponds to TRBD1 (6 bases). CDR3 length: 14 amino acids. With 1 base removed from V and 5 bases from J, the gap between germline ends came to 9 bases. Germline V gene lookup returns CDR1 SEHNR and CDR2 FQNEAQ (reference sequence).

This chain links TRBV6-5 with TRBJ1-1; D unresolved. The CDR3 runs 15 residues. Trimming shortened V by 6 bases and J by 8 bases, and 22 bases separated the two germline ends. Germline CDR1 MNHEY, CDR2 SVGAGI. The CDR3 region is CASSRILGGPTEAFF. The CDR3 nucleotides are TGTGCCAGCAGCCGAATCCTCGGCGGTCCTACCGAAGCTTTCTTT.

This clone was observed many times. The gene calls are TRBV29-1 and TRBJ2-3; maybe TRBD2 (6 bases). Germline V gene sequence: CDR1 SQVTM, CDR2 ANQGSEA. This CDR3 contains 14 residues. V dropped 7 bases and J dropped 5 bases, with 19 bases sitting between them. The chain's CDR3 is CSGSTSRAGDTQYF. The CDR3 DNA sequence: TGCAGCGGCTCGACTAGTCGAGCGGGAGATACGCAGTATTTT.

V gene TRBV28 combines with J gene TRBJ1-2; the D gene is possibly TRBD1 (5 bases). Germline V gene lookup returns CDR1 MDHEN and CDR2 SYDVKM. CDR3 size: 16 residues. The germline V and J ends were trimmed by 6 bases and 7 bases, with 24 bases remaining between them. The CDR3 is CASSPGGWGPEAGYTF. CDR3 in DNA: TGTGCCAGCAGCCCCGGTGGTTGGGGCCCCGAGGCTGGCTACACCTTC.

This rearrangement joins TRBV12-3 or TRBV12-4 to TRBJ1-5; no reliable D call. Trimming shortened V by 6 bases and J by 7 bases, and 13 bases separated the two germline ends. The CDR3 is made up of 13 amino acids. The CDR3 sequence is CASRALRGQPQHF. CDR3 DNA sequence: TGTGCCAGCAGGGCCCTTCGGGGACAGCCCCAGCATTTT.

As to this clone: This specimen includes other DNA sequences encoding the same CDR3. The V call is TRBV7-9, the J call TRBJ2-7; D is undetermined. The CDR3 runs 11 residues. Germline CDR1 reads SEHNR; CDR2 reads FQNEAQ (reference sequence). V lost 5 bases to trimming and J lost 1 base, with 3 bases between them. CDR3 sequence: CASSPSYEQYF. Written as DNA, the CDR3 is TGTGCCAGCAGCCCATCCTACGAGCAGTACTTC.

With regard to this clone: The sample has other DNA sequences that encode this CDR3 too. The chain carries TRBV3-1 (or the pseudogene TRBV3-2) and TRBJ1-1; 8 bases map to TRBD1. Germline lookup yields CDR1 LGHDT and CDR2 YNNKEL (reference sequence). V dropped 3 bases and J dropped 3; count of bases not matched to a gene: 0. This CDR3 is 13 amino acids long. The CDR3 sequence: CASSQTGDTEAFF. The CDR3 DNA follows: TGTGCCAGCAGCCAGACAGGGGACACTGAAGCTTTCTTT.

V gene TRBV3-1 (or the pseudogene TRBV3-2) combines with J gene TRBJ2-3; D might be TRBD1 (6 bases). This CDR3 has 15 residues. The germline gives CDR1 LGHDT, CDR2 YNNKEL (reference sequence). V dropped 0 bases and J dropped 8 bases, with 15 bases sitting between them. The CDR3 sequence is CASSQDGQPGSTQYF. CDR3 sequence (DNA): TGTGCCAGCAGCCAAGATGGACAGCCGGGAAGTACGCAGTATTTT.

This clone occurred a few times. V usage is TRBV18 and J usage is TRBJ2-1, with D perhaps matching TRBD2 (6 bases). The CDR3 is 16 amino acids. In germline, CDR1 is KGHSH, CDR2 LQKENI. Deletions cut 0 bases from V and 2 bases from J, with 11 bases between. The DNA for the CDR3 is TGTGCCAGCTCACCACCGGAGGGGTACGCCTACAATGAGCAGTTCTTC. It encodes CASSPPEGYAYNEQFF.

About this clone itself: Other DNA sequences of this sample code for an identical CDR3. The chain joins TRBV29-1 to TRBJ2-3; 8 nucleotides align to TRBD1. This CDR3 has 13 amino acids. V gave up 6 bases and J gave up 1 base; unmatched junction bases: 3. CDR1 is SQVTM, CDR2 ANQGSEA, per germline. DNA for the CDR3: TGCAGCGTCGGACAGGGAGGCACAGATACGCAGTATTTT. This sequence encodes CSVGQGGTDTQYF.

The chain is built from TRBV13 and TRBJ1-1; tentative D call: TRBD1 (6 bases). V was cut by 9 bases and J by 0 bases, with 11 bases left in between. The germline V gene has CDR1 PRHDT and CDR2 FYEKMQ (reference sequence). This CDR3 region has 13 residues. The CDR3 DNA sequence: TGTGCCAGTGGGGGCAACCTGAACACTGAAGCTTTCTTT. Its translation is CASGGNLNTEAFF.